The 17 T cell receptor beta chains presented below share a single source sample, sequenced in a study of human T cells and chemical hapten exposure. TCRdb re-analysed the RACE reads in MiXCR, keeping a single row per CDR3 protein. In the table there are roughly 80,000 distinct CDR3 sequences, roughly 15% of which are singletons. The time point denotes: pre-sensitization, week 0. Treatment reported: therapeutic diphenylcyclopropenone sensitization with weekly scalp DPC. Sample: whole blood, taken in connection with sensitization to the hapten diphenylcyclopropenone (DPC). All receptors come from a woman aged 45-65 years with alopecia areata. Some clones in this sample may be carry-over from other donors' samples.

J is TRBJ2-3 and V is TRBV7-2, with 7 bases that match TRBD2. The CDR3 length is 18 residues. Looked up from germline, CDR1 is SGHTA and CDR2 is FQGNSA. V was pared by 2 bases and J by 0 bases, with 11 bases of the junction left unmatched. CDR3 sequence (DNA): TGTGCCAGCAGCTTATCACCCGCGGGACTAACTAGCACAGATACGCAGTATTTT. Residues: CASSLSPAGLTSTDTQYF. The full variable domain, completed using reference TRBV7-2 and TRBJ2-3, is GAGVSQSPSNKVTEKGKDVELRCDPISGHTALYWYRQSLGQGLEFLIYFQGNSAPDKSGLPSDRFSAERTGGSVSTLTIQRTQQEDSAVYLCASSLSPAGLTSTDTQYFGPGTRLTVL.

This clonotype was found many times. The chain combines TRBV11-2 with TRBJ2-2; D is possibly TRBD1 (5 bases). The V gene lost 4 bases and the J gene lost 0 bases, with 12 bases spanning the gap. Germline lookup yields CDR1 SGHAT and CDR2 FQNNGV. The CDR3 is 16 amino acids. The CDR3 DNA sequence: TGTGCCAGCAGCTCGGCCAAGACAGCGAACACCGGGGAGCTGTTTTTT. It encodes CASSSAKTANTGELFF.

This clonotype was found a few times. The rearrangement uses TRBV7-2 and TRBJ2-2; no clear D gene. The CDR3 has 14 residues. Between the trimmed V and J ends, which lost 2 bases and 1 base, there was a span of 5 bases. Germline CDR1 reads SGHTA; CDR2 reads FQGNSA. CDR3 in amino acids: CASSLHQNTGELFF. In DNA form, the CDR3 reads TGTGCCAGCAGCTTACACCAGAACACCGGGGAGCTGTTTTTT. Full variable domain (remainder filled in from reference TRBV7-2 and TRBJ2-2): GAGVSQSPSNKVTEKGKDVELRCDPISGHTALYWYRQSLGQGLEFLIYFQGNSAPDKSGLPSDRFSAERTGGSVSTLTIQRTQQEDSAVYLCASSLHQNTGELFFGEGSRLTVL.

There are a few counts of this clonotype. The J gene is TRBJ2-3, the V gene TRBV7-6; D is unresolved. CDR3 size: 17 residues. V lost 4 bases, J lost 2 bases, and 19 bases lay in between. The germline gives CDR1 SGHVS, CDR2 FNYEAQ. This chain's CDR3 is CASSSPRIAQVTDTQYF. Here the CDR3 DNA reads TGTGCCAGCAGCTCCCCGCGGATAGCTCAAGTCACAGATACGCAGTATTTT.

The V call is TRBV28, the J call TRBJ1-2; 7 positions match TRBD1. The ends lost 3 bases at V and 4 bases at J; junction bases unmatched: 5. Per germline, CDR1 MDHEN and CDR2 SYDVKM. The length of the CDR3 is 14 residues. The CDR3 coding sequence is TGTGCCAGCAGTTTGACAGGGAGGGCCTATGGCTACACCTTC. This encodes CASSLTGRAYGYTF.

This clonotype has just a few counts. The CDR3 DNA sequence: TGTGCCACCGGTTTGTCGGAAGGCTTGCCCCCCCATGAAGCTTTCTTT. Its protein is CATGLSEGLPPHEAFF. The gene calls are TRBV19 and TRBJ1-1; the D is unclear. The germline gives CDR1 LNHDA, CDR2 SQIVND (reference sequence). This CDR3 spans 16 amino acids. V shed 10 bases and J shed 7 bases, with 28 bases lying between them.

This clonotype has only a few counts. The V gene is TRBV27, the J gene TRBJ2-1; no definite D call. The germline V and J ends were trimmed by 3 bases and 8 bases, with 11 bases remaining between them. This CDR3 is 13 amino acids long. CDR1 MNHEY and CDR2 SMNVEV come from the germline V gene (reference sequence). The CDR3 region is CASSFYTWDEQFF. The CDR3 bases are TGTGCCAGCAGTTTTTATACATGGGATGAGCAGTTCTTC.

This clonotype has ten or more counts. The chain couples TRBV5-1 to TRBJ2-7; 11 bases map to TRBD2. V dropped 2 bases and J dropped 4; count of bases not matched to a gene: 2. Germline V gene sequence: CDR1 SGHRS, CDR2 YFSETQ. The length of the CDR3 is 14 residues. The CDR3 sequence is CASSFTSGSYEQYF. CDR3 in DNA: TGCGCCAGCAGCTTCACTAGCGGGAGTTACGAGCAGTACTTC.

This clonotype appeared a few times. This chain uses TRBV5-6 with TRBJ2-7; no definite D call. This CDR3 is 12 amino acids long. Germline V lookup: CDR1 SGHDT, CDR2 YYEEEE. V lost 4 bases to trimming and J lost 6 bases, with 11 bases between them. CDR3 in amino acids: CASSKSSFEQYF. The CDR3 DNA reads TGTGCCAGCAGCAAATCCAGTTTCGAGCAGTACTTC.

The chain carries TRBV20-1 and TRBJ1-2; 9 bases line up with TRBD1. The CDR3 is 15 residues long. Germline CDR1 reads DFQATT; CDR2 reads SNEGSKA (reference sequence). The junction had 8 bases not matched to a gene; V was cut back by 4 bases and J by 2 bases. CDR3 protein: CSATPTGTGNYGYTF. Here the CDR3 DNA reads TGCAGTGCTACACCTACCGGGACAGGGAACTATGGCTACACCTTC.

This clonotype was detected a few times. The chain carries TRBV5-4 and TRBJ1-2; the D gene is possibly TRBD1 (6 bases). The germline CDR1 and CDR2 sequences are SGHNT and YYREEE (reference sequence). Between the trimmed V and J ends, which lost 4 bases and 5 bases, there was a span of 12 bases. The length of the CDR3 is 13 residues. The CDR3, as DNA: TGTGCCAGCAGCCAACGGACAGTTTATGGCTACACCTTC. The encoded protein is CASSQRTVYGYTF.

This clonotype was detected only a few times. This sequence joins TRBV20-1 and TRBJ2-1; D is unclear. Trimming took 2 bases from V and 6 from J, leaving 14 bases between them. The CDR3 has 14 residues. The germline V gene has CDR1 DFQATT and CDR2 SNEGSKA (reference sequence). In DNA form, the CDR3 reads TGCAGTGCTAGACAACAAAGCAAGGTCAATGAGCAGTTCTTC. Protein: CSARQQSKVNEQFF.

A few counts support this clonotype. This sequence joins TRBV5-1 and TRBJ2-5, with a tentative D call TRBD2 (6 bases). Germline CDR1 is SGHRS and CDR2 is YFSETQ. This CDR3 contains 15 residues. V was clipped by 4 bases and J by 2 bases, with 15 bases between them. The DNA for the CDR3 is TGCGCCAGCAGCCCGAGTAGCGGCCTACAAGAGACCCAGTACTTC. It specifies CASSPSSGLQETQYF.

In this sample, this clonotype turned up a few times. The V call is TRBV12-3 or TRBV12-4, the J call TRBJ2-5; 8 nucleotides match TRBD1. There are 16 residues in the CDR3. V was pared by 6 bases and J by 5 bases, with 14 bases of the junction left unmatched. CDR3 in DNA: TGTGCCAGCAGAGCCGGGACAGGTACCCAGGGGGAGACCCAGTACTTC. Its translation is CASRAGTGTQGETQYF.

This clonotype was seen at least ten times. The chain is built from TRBV11-2 and TRBJ2-6; D might be TRBD2 (6 bases). The CDR3 consists of 20 residues. The germline CDR1 and CDR2 sequences are SGHAT and FQNNGV. The V gene lost 5 bases and the J gene lost 0 bases, with 23 bases spanning the gap. The CDR3 region is CASSPLGEAYLSSGANVLTF. The CDR3 DNA sequence: TGTGCCAGCAGCCCTTTGGGGGAGGCCTACCTGAGCTCTGGGGCCAACGTCCTGACTTTC.

This clonotype was picked up a small number of times. The CDR3 loop reads CASSPNRGGTEAFF. The DNA of the CDR3 is TGTGCCAGCAGCCCAAACAGGGGGGGCACTGAAGCTTTCTTT. The chain recombines TRBV7-6 with TRBJ1-1, with 8 bases lining up with TRBD1. In germline, CDR1 is SGHVS, CDR2 FNYEAQ. With V trimmed by 5 bases and J by 4 bases, 6 bases remained unmatched. The CDR3 sequence is 14 residues long.

This clonotype turned up a few times. The chain couples TRBV20-1 to TRBJ1-1; D remains ambiguous. Per the germline V gene, CDR1 is DFQATT and CDR2 is SNEGSKA (reference sequence). This CDR3 has 14 residues. V lost 5 bases and J 4 bases, leaving 17 bases between the germline ends. The CDR3 here is CSAPSMAVGTEAFF. The CDR3 DNA sequence: TGCAGTGCTCCGTCGATGGCGGTGGGCACTGAAGCTTTCTTT.